This T cell receptor (beta chain) came from a study of T-cell reconstitution after alpha-beta-depleted transplantation in children. There are a few counts of this clonotype. Preparing the TCRbeta library involved the use of unique molecular identifiers. TCRdb called the PCR reads again in MiXCR, with one record for every CDR3 protein. The repertoire consists of a few hundred thousand distinct CDR3 sequences, with 10% occurring once and the leading ten covering more than 2%. V was clipped by 5 bases and J by 3 bases; unmatched bases: 7. This CDR3 contains 16 residues. Per germline, CDR1 SGHKS and CDR2 YYEKEE (reference sequence).

Specimen: PBMCs from the stem cell graft donor, collected from the stem cell graft. The rearrangement uses TRBV5-5 and TRBJ2-3; 12 bases line up with TRBD2. The receptor was isolated from a human donor who donated a stem cell graft to a child with acute lymphoblastic leukemia. Here the CDR3 reads CASRRLAGVGTDTQYF. Here the CDR3 DNA reads TGTGCCAGCAGGCGACTAGCGGGAGTGGGGACAGATACGCAGTATTTT. Supplemented by reference TRBV5-5 and TRBJ2-3, the full variable domain reads DAGVTQSPTHLIKTRGQQVTLRCSPISGHKSVSWYQQVLGQGPQFIFQYYEKEERGRGNFPDRFSARQFPNYSSELNVNALLLGDSALYLCASRRLAGVGTDTQYFGPGTRLTVL.